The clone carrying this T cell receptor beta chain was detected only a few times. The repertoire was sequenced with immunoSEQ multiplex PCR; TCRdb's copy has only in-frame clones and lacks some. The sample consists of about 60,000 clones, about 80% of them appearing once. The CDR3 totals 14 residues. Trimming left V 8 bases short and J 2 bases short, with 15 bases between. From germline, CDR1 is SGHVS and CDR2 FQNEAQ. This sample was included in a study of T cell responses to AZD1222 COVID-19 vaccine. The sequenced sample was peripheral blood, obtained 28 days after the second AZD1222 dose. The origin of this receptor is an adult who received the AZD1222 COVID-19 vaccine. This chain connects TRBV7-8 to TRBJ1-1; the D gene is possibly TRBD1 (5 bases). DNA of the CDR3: TGTGCCAGCGCCATGGGAAGGGGAAACACTGAAGCTTTCTTT. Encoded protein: CASAMGRGNTEAFF.